The sequence of this TCR beta chain was determined in a study of CD8 T cells in Susac syndrome. About the research overall: When blood was drawn, patients with Susac syndrome were on intravenous immunoglobulin alone, on corticosteroids, or therapy-naive. Whole-study results and caveats: There were some 16 Susac-specific public clones in total CD8+ repertoires and four to six in CD8+ TEMRA repertoires.

Note on this clonotype: Its specificity is not known.

An input of 0.5 to 1 ug of RNA was subjected to reverse transcription using random hexamers. Amplification of TCR beta CDR3 used immunoSEQ multiplex PCR across 54 Vbeta and 13 Jbeta. Each CDR3 protein gets one entry after TCRdb re-called the immunoSEQ multiplex PCR reads with MiXCR. The sample records approximately 190,000 distinct CDR3 sequences, around 95% being singletons. The TEMRA cells underwent FACS enrichment, while the CD8+ and CD4+ T cells underwent negative isolation. The sequencing input was CD8+ T cells from PBMCs. The sequence was obtained from a human donor with Susac syndrome.

This chain's CDR3 is CASSGTEYNEQFF. The CDR3 nucleotides read TGTGCCAGTTCCGGGACGGAATACAATGAGCAGTTCTTC. This chain links TRBV2 with TRBJ2-1, with D perhaps TRBD1 or TRBD2 (5 bases each). CDR1 and CDR2 (germline): SNHLY, FYNNEI. This CDR3 is 13 amino acids long. V lost 9 bases to trimming and J lost 4 bases, with 13 bases between them.